The rows below give T cell receptor beta chains drawn from one sample of a study of T cell changes during pregnancy in multiple sclerosis. TCRdb's table, derived via immunoSEQ multiplex PCR, lists solely in-frame clones and lacks some. Of 60,000 to 70,000 clones in the sample, around nine tenths were seen once. Source: peripheral blood, taken in the third trimester of pregnancy. Receptors originate from a female donor in good health, enrolled as a control in a pregnancy study. Each CDR3 is given with its conserved first and last residue. Each record gives: clone size, D gene, V gene, J gene, CDR3 protein, CDR3 DNA. The D gene is left open where the match is weak. Size is stated for part of the rows, as once, few or many counts, or as a class when the clone is expanded.

abundance: -
d_gene: TRBD2
v_gene: TRBV6-5
j_gene: TRBJ2-5
CDR3aa: CASSSSGAQYF
CDR3nt: TGTGCCAGCAGTTCGAGCGGGGCCCAGTACTTC

abundance: -
d_gene: -
v_gene: TRBV4-3
j_gene: TRBJ2-5
CDR3aa: CASSQDVVGSQETQYF
CDR3nt: TGCGCCAGCAGCCAAGATGTAGTCGGGAGCCAAGAGACCCAGTACTTC

abundance: few
d_gene: TRBD1
v_gene: TRBV7-9
j_gene: TRBJ1-5
CDR3aa: CASSPWTGLNQPQHF
CDR3nt: TGTGCCAGCAGCCCCTGGACAGGGTTGAATCAGCCCCAGCATTTT

abundance: -
d_gene: -
v_gene: TRBV6-5
j_gene: TRBJ2-1
CDR3aa: CASSPLGGNEQFF
CDR3nt: TGTGCCAGCTCCCCACTTGGAGGGAATGAGCAGTTCTTC

abundance: -
d_gene: -
v_gene: TRBV19
j_gene: TRBJ2-5
CDR3aa: CASSIGSKTQYF
CDR3nt: TGTGCCAGTAGTATCGGGTCGAAGACCCAGTACTTC

abundance: -
d_gene: -
v_gene: TRBV11-2
j_gene: TRBJ2-7
CDR3aa: CASSLFGRFPPYEQYF
CDR3nt: TGTGCCAGCAGCTTATTTGGCAGATTCCCCCCCTACGAGCAGTACTTC

abundance: once
d_gene: -
v_gene: TRBV27
j_gene: TRBJ2-3
CDR3aa: CASGGADTQYF
CDR3nt: TGTGCCAGCGGGGGGGCGGATACGCAGTATTTT

abundance: -
d_gene: -
v_gene: TRBV5-6
j_gene: TRBJ1-1
CDR3aa: CASSHTKNTEAFF
CDR3nt: TGTGCCAGCAGTCACACTAAGAACACTGAAGCTTTCTTT

abundance: -
d_gene: -
v_gene: TRBV7-2
j_gene: TRBJ1-6
CDR3aa: CASSLAGGAAESPLHF
CDR3nt: TGTGCCAGCAGCTTAGCGGGGGGGGCGGCCGAGTCACCCCTCCACTTT

abundance: few
d_gene: -
v_gene: TRBV7-3
j_gene: TRBJ2-2
CDR3aa: CASSPRAVRNTGELFF
CDR3nt: TGTGCCAGCAGTCCCAGGGCAGTGAGAAACACCGGGGAGCTGTTTTTT

abundance: -
d_gene: TRBD1
v_gene: TRBV11-1
j_gene: TRBJ2-5
CDR3aa: CASSWTGAGETQYF
CDR3nt: TGTGCCAGCAGCTGGACAGGCGCGGGAGAGACCCAGTACTTC

abundance: -
d_gene: -
v_gene: TRBV6-1
j_gene: TRBJ1-2
CDR3aa: CASTEGVRGYTF
CDR3nt: TGTGCCAGCACCGAAGGGGTTCGTGGCTACACCTTC

abundance: -
d_gene: -
v_gene: TRBV6-6
j_gene: TRBJ1-2
CDR3aa: CASSPSFGQYGYTF
CDR3nt: TGTGCCAGCAGCCCCTCATTCGGACAGTATGGCTACACCTTC

abundance: -
d_gene: -
v_gene: TRBV7-2
j_gene: TRBJ2-5
CDR3aa: CASRFFPEPQETQYF
CDR3nt: TGTGCCAGCCGTTTTTTCCCCGAGCCCCAAGAGACCCAGTACTTC

abundance: -
d_gene: -
v_gene: TRBV7-3
j_gene: TRBJ2-5
CDR3aa: CASSLGGLDQETQYF
CDR3nt: TGTGCCAGCAGCTTGGGCGGGTTAGACCAAGAGACCCAGTACTTC

abundance: -
d_gene: TRBD1
v_gene: TRBV7-2
j_gene: TRBJ1-2
CDR3aa: CASSLGGGTVYGYTF
CDR3nt: TGTGCCAGCAGCTTAGGAGGGGGCACGGTCTATGGCTACACCTTC

abundance: -
d_gene: -
v_gene: TRBV11-1
j_gene: TRBJ2-3
CDR3aa: CASRDTTSTDTQYF
CDR3nt: TGTGCCAGCAGAGACACCACTAGCACAGATACGCAGTATTTT

abundance: -
d_gene: -
v_gene: TRBV6-1
j_gene: TRBJ2-5
CDR3aa: CASSEGGVETQYF
CDR3nt: TGTGCCAGCAGTGAAGGGGGGGTGGAGACCCAGTACTTC

abundance: -
d_gene: TRBD2
v_gene: TRBV27
j_gene: TRBJ2-3
CDR3aa: CASSLGGEYTQYF
CDR3nt: TGTGCCAGCAGTTTGGGAGGGGAGTATACGCAGTATTTT

abundance: -
d_gene: TRBD1
v_gene: TRBV6-1
j_gene: TRBJ1-2
CDR3aa: CASSTPGQGIAGYTF
CDR3nt: TGTGCCAGCAGTACACCGGGACAGGGCATCGCTGGCTACACCTTC

abundance: -
d_gene: TRBD1
v_gene: TRBV30
j_gene: TRBJ1-6
CDR3aa: CAWSKTGWNSPLHF
CDR3nt: TGTGCCTGGAGTAAGACAGGGTGGAATTCACCCCTCCACTTT

abundance: -
d_gene: -
v_gene: TRBV6-1
j_gene: TRBJ2-4
CDR3aa: CASSHRVRNIQYF
CDR3nt: TGTGCCAGCAGCCACAGGGTGAGGAACATTCAGTACTTC

abundance: -
d_gene: TRBD1
v_gene: TRBV7-3
j_gene: TRBJ1-5
CDR3aa: CASSQNDRAPQHF
CDR3nt: TGTGCCAGCAGCCAGAACGACAGGGCGCCCCAGCATTTT

abundance: -
d_gene: TRBD2
v_gene: TRBV6-5
j_gene: TRBJ2-7
CDR3aa: CASSYSAGGSGEQYF
CDR3nt: TGTGCCAGCAGTTACTCGGCGGGGGGGTCTGGCGAGCAGTACTTC

abundance: -
d_gene: TRBD2
v_gene: TRBV18
j_gene: TRBJ2-1
CDR3aa: CASSPPTSGGLYNEQFF
CDR3nt: TGTGCCAGCTCACCACCCACTAGCGGGGGCCTATACAATGAGCAGTTCTTC

abundance: -
d_gene: -
v_gene: TRBV6-5
j_gene: TRBJ1-3
CDR3aa: CASSYDRSANTIYF
CDR3nt: TGTGCCAGCAGTTACGACAGGTCGGCGAACACCATATATTTT